The rows below give T cell receptor beta chains drawn from one sample of a study of cytomegalovirus exposure and HLA in healthy donors. Sequencing used immunoSEQ multiplex PCR; TCRdb keeps in-frame clones, though not all of them. The repertoire holds roughly 120,000 clones, with 78% as singletons. Input material: PBMCs. Source of these receptors: a man aged 35 to 55 in good health and CMV-seronegative. Both conserved end residues are part of each CDR3. Each record gives: D gene, V gene, J gene, clone size, CDR3 DNA, CDR3 protein. D genes are given only for firm matches. Rows give clone size only sometimes, using once, few, many, or a class for an expanded clone.

D gene: -
V gene: TRBV13
J gene: TRBJ1-4
clone size: -
CDR3 DNA: TGTGCCGGCAGCCACTCCTCGGCGGGTTTTAATGAAAAACTGTTTTTT
CDR3 protein: CAGSHSSAGFNEKLFF

D gene: -
V gene: TRBV7-9
J gene: TRBJ1-1
clone size: -
CDR3 DNA: TGTGCCAGCAGCCCCCGAACAGGGATTGGGAACACTGAAGCTTTCTTT
CDR3 protein: CASSPRTGIGNTEAFF

D gene: -
V gene: TRBV29-1
J gene: TRBJ2-7
clone size: -
CDR3 DNA: TGCAGCGTTGACGGACAGAACTCCTACGAGCAGTACTTC
CDR3 protein: CSVDGQNSYEQYF

D gene: TRBD1
V gene: TRBV4-1
J gene: TRBJ2-2
clone size: once
CDR3 DNA: TGCGCCAGCAGCCAAGATATACGACAGGGCGGCACCGGGGAGCTGTTTTTT
CDR3 protein: CASSQDIRQGGTGELFF

D gene: -
V gene: TRBV28
J gene: TRBJ2-1
clone size: once
CDR3 DNA: TGTGCCAGCAGTACTGAACAGGGGGGGGTCGAGCATGAGCAGTTCTTC
CDR3 protein: CASSTEQGGVEHEQFF

D gene: TRBD2
V gene: TRBV4-1
J gene: TRBJ2-3
clone size: -
CDR3 DNA: TGCGCCAGCAGCCACCCGGGACTAGCGGGGGGGGTTACGCAGTATTTT
CDR3 protein: CASSHPGLAGGVTQYF

D gene: -
V gene: TRBV7-9
J gene: TRBJ1-1
clone size: -
CDR3 DNA: TGTGCCAGCAGCTTTCGGACACCCTACTTGAACACTGAAGCTTTCTTT
CDR3 protein: CASSFRTPYLNTEAFF

D gene: TRBD2
V gene: TRBV5-1
J gene: TRBJ2-2
clone size: -
CDR3 DNA: TGCGCCAGCAGGGTACAAGCGGGGGGCAGCACCGGGGAGCTGTTTTTT
CDR3 protein: CASRVQAGGSTGELFF

D gene: TRBD2
V gene: TRBV2
J gene: TRBJ2-1
clone size: -
CDR3 DNA: TGTGCCAGCAGTTTAGCGGGGAACAATGAGCAGTTCTTC
CDR3 protein: CASSLAGNNEQFF

D gene: -
V gene: TRBV9
J gene: TRBJ2-2
clone size: -
CDR3 DNA: TGTGCCAGCAGCGTTTTTATTTCGGGGGACACCGGGGAGCTGTTTTTT
CDR3 protein: CASSVFISGDTGELFF

D gene: TRBD1
V gene: TRBV11-3
J gene: TRBJ2-3
clone size: -
CDR3 DNA: TGTGCCAGCAGCTTACGGGACAGGGTCCCAGATACGCAGTATTTT
CDR3 protein: CASSLRDRVPDTQYF

D gene: -
V gene: TRBV5-6
J gene: TRBJ2-7
clone size: -
CDR3 DNA: TGTGCCAGCAGCTCCCGGCGGGGATCCTACGAGCAGTACTTC
CDR3 protein: CASSSRRGSYEQYF

D gene: -
V gene: TRBV5-1
J gene: TRBJ2-6
clone size: -
CDR3 DNA: TGCGCCAGCTCCTCTGGAGTAGCTGGGGCCAACGTCCTGACTTTC
CDR3 protein: CASSSGVAGANVLTF

D gene: -
V gene: TRBV5-1
J gene: TRBJ2-7
clone size: few
CDR3 DNA: TGCGCCAGCAGCATAGGCTGGGCCGAGCAGTACTTC
CDR3 protein: CASSIGWAEQYF